In this sample, the clone carrying this T cell receptor (beta chain) turned up a few times. Antigen unknown. Treatment given: approximately 9-day PBMC culture with coronavirus spike peptide pools or control peptides (ViraFEST assay). Once obtained from cultured CD4+ T cells, the DNA was sequenced using the Oncomine TCR Beta short-read assay. Scientists extracted genomic DNA from CD4+ T cells grown in culture. TCRdb re-called the PCR reads through MiXCR, storing one row per CDR3 protein. The table records around 14,000 distinct CDR3 sequences, roughly 51% of them present only once. The data originate from a study of vaccination and CD4 T cells after COVID-19. Study context: Control cultures were given a CEFX pool, an HIV-1 Nef pool, or no peptide.

The sequence was collected from a human donor who had recovered from COVID-19. Sequenced material: CD4+ T cells from blood, cultured in vitro.

The CDR3 reads CASSAQQGLEQYF. CDR3 sequence (DNA): TGTGCCAGCAGCGCGCAACAGGGTCTCGAGCAGTACTTC. The genes are TRBV7-2 and TRBJ2-7; the D gene is possibly TRBD1 (6 bases). Germline lookup yields CDR1 SGHTA and CDR2 FQGNSA. There are 13 residues in the CDR3. Trimming stripped 5 bases from V and 6 bases from J, with 14 bases between.